Sequencing of this T cell receptor (beta chain) was carried out in a study of siplizumab effects on memory and regulatory T cells. Data came from immunoSEQ multiplex PCR; TCRdb stores just in-frame clones and leaves some out. This sample has more than 95,000 clones; over 90% occur once, and the top ten carry 0.62%. Germline-derived CDR1 and CDR2 are SGHTA and FQGTGA. Trimming cost V 4 bases and J 0 bases, with 13 bases left between them. The CDR3 extends over 16 amino acids. To note about this clone: The antigen remains unidentified.

Regarding the study as a whole: In unstimulated cells, naive T cells appeared more diverse than memory T cells and seemed major alloresponse contributors. Siplizumab, the agent tested, significantly reduced alloreactive sequences traceable to unstimulated CD4+ memory cells.

The receptor was isolated from a human donor in good health. Source material: Tregs sorted from blood. The gene calls are TRBV7-3 and TRBJ2-1; the D gene is possibly TRBD1 (6 bases). Here the CDR3 reads CASSSSGASSYNEQFF. CDR3 nucleotides: TGTGCCAGCAGCTCCTCAGGGGCGAGCTCCTACAATGAGCAGTTCTTC. The variable domain in full, with the rest retrieved from reference TRBV7-3 and TRBJ2-1, is GAGVSQTPSNKVTEKGKYVELRCDPISGHTALYWYRQSLGQGPEFLIYFQGTGAADDSGLPNDRFFAVRPEGSVSTLKIQRTERGDSAVYLCASSSSGASSYNEQFFGPGTRLTVL.